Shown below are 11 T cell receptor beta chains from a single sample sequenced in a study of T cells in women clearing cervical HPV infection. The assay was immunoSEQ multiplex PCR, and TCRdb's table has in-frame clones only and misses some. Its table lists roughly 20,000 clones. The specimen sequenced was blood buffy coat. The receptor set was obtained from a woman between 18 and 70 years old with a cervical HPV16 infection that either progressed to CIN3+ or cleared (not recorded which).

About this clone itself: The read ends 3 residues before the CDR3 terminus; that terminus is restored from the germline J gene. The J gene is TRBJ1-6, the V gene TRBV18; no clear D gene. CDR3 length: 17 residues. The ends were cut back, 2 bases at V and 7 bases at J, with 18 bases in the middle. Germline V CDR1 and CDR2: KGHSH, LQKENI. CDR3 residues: CASSPNQARDGNSPLHF. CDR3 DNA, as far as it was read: TGTGCCAGCTCACCAAATCAAGCGAGAGATGGAAATTCACCC.

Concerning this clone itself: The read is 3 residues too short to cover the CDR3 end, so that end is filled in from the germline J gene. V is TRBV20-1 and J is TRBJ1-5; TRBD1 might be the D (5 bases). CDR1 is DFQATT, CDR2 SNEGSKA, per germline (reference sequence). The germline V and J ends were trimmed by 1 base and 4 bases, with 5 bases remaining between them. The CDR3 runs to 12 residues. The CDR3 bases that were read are TGCAGTGCTAGAGCAGGGAATCAGCCC. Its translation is CSARAGNQP. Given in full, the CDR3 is CSARAGNQPQHF.

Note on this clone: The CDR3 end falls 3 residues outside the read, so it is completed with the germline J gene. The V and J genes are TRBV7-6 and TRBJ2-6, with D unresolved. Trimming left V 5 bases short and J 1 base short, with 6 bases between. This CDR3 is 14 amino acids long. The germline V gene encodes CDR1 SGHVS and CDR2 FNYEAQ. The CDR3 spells CASSIVSGANVLTF. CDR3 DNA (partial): TGTGCCAGCAGCATCGTTTCTGGGGCCAACGTC.

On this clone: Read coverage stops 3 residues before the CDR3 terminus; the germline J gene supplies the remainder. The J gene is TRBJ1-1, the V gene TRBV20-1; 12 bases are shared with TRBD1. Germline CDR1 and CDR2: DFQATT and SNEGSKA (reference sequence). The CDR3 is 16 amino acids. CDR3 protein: CSARDPGQGAPEIAFF. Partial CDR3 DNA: TGCAGTGCTAGAGACCCGGGACAGGGGGCGCCTGAGATA.

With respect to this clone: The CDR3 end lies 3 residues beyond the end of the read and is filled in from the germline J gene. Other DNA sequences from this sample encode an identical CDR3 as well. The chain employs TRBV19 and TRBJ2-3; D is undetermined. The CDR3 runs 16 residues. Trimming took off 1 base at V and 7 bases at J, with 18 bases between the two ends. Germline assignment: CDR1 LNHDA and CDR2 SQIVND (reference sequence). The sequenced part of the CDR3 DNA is TGTGCCAGTAGTATAGCGGGTTCGACTGTTAGAAATACG. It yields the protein CASSIAGSTVRNT. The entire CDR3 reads CASSIAGSTVRNTQYF.

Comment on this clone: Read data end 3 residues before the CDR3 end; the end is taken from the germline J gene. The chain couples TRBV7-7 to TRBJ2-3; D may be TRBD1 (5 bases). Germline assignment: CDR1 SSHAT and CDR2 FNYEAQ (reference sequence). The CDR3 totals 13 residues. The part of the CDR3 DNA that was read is TGTGCCAGCAGCTTAGACAGGCAAGAGACG. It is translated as CASSLDRQET. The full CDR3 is CASSLDRQETQYF. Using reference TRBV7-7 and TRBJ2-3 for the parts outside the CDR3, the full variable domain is GAGVSQSPRYKVTKRGQDVTLRCDPISSHATLYWYQQALGQGPEFLTYFNYEAQPDKSGLPSDRFSAERPEGSISTLTIQRTEQRDSAMYRCASSLDRQETQYFGPGTRLTVL.

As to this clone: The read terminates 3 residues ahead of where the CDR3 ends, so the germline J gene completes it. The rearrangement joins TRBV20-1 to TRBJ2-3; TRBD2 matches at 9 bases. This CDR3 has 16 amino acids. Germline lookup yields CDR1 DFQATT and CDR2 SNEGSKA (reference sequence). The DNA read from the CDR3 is TGCAGTGCTAGAGATGATACTAGCGGGTCGCAAGAGACG. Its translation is CSARDDTSGSQET. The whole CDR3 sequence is CSARDDTSGSQETQYF.

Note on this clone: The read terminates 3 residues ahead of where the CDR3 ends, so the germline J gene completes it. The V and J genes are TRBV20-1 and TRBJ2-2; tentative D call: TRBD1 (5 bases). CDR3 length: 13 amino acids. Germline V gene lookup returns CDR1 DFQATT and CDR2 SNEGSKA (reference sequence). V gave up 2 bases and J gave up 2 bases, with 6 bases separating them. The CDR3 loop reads CSARQGNTGELFF. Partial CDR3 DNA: TGCAGTGCTAGACAGGGTAACACCGGGGAG.

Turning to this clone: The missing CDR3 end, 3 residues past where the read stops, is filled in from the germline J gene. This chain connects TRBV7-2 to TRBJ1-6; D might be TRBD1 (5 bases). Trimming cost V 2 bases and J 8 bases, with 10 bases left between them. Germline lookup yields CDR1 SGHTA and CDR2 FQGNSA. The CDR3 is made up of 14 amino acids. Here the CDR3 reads CASSLSQGYSPLHF. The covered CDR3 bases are TGTGCCAGCAGCTTAAGTCAGGGTTATTCACCC.

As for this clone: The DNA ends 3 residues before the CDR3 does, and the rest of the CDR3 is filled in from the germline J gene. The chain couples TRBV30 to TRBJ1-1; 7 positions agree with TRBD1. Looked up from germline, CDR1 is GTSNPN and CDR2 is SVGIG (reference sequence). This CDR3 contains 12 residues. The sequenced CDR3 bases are TGTGCCTGGAGCGGGGACAGCCGAGAG. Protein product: CAWSGDSRE. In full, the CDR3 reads CAWSGDSREAFF.

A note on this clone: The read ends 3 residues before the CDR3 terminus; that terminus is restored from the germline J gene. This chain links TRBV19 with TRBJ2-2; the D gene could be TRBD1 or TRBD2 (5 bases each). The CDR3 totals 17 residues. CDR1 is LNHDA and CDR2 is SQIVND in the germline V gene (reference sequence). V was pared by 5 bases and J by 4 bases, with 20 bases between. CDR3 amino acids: CASSSKTVRAVTGELFF. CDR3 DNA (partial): TGTGCCAGTAGTTCAAAGACAGTGAGGGCCGTCACCGGGGAG.